One TCR beta chain is described in this entry. The data were taken from a study of blood T cell repertoires in COVID-19. Germline CDR1 reads KGHSH; CDR2 reads LQKENI. The CDR3 is 13 amino acids. Trimming cost V 6 bases and J 1 base, with 9 bases left between them. Repertoires were generated with immunoSEQ multiplex PCR, while TCRdb's copy carries only in-frame clones and drops some. This table holds about 380,000 clones, 88% found once. Sequencing was carried out using PBMCs or T cells enriched from blood (not recorded which). The origin of this receptor is a woman under 30 who had recovered from COVID-19. The V gene is TRBV18, the J gene TRBJ2-5, with a tentative D call TRBD1 (6 bases). The DNA of the CDR3 is TGTGCCAGCTCTCCGGACAGCCAAGAGACCCAGTACTTC. It codes for CASSPDSQETQYF.